This T cell receptor (beta chain) emerged from a study of T cells in Graves' hyperthyroidism and ophthalmopathy. TCR beta CDR3 regions were amplified from RNA transcripts. Researchers ran a first-round RT-PCR on the TCR CDR3 using the HTBI primer set. TCRdb ran MiXCR on the multiplex PCR reads and lists one entry per CDR3 protein. The top ten clones hold roughly a sixth of a sample with 550,000 to 800,000 distinct CDR3 sequences, approximately 15% of them seen once. Stable hyperthyroidism: no ophthalmopathy progression over 18 months of follow-up. Newly diagnosed patients aged 18 to 65 had hyperthyroidism of under 2 months' duration. Cells are PBMCs isolated from about 10 ml of fresh blood. This clonotype was observed at least ten times. What was sequenced was blood. The clonotype comes from a man in his forties or fifties with Graves' hyperthyroidism.

This CDR3 is CASAPGGVNEKLFF. The CDR3 bases are TGTGCCAGCGCCCCGGGGGGCGTAAATGAAAAACTGTTTTTT. This chain links TRBV12-3 or TRBV12-4 with TRBJ1-4; D perhaps matches TRBD1 (6 bases). V lost 8 bases and J lost 5, with 15 bases in between. The CDR3 sequence is 14 residues long.